The T cell receptor (beta chain) described here comes from a study of blood T cell repertoires in COVID-19 (TCRdb year 2020). Describing the broader study: Samples covering the acute and convalescent phases of COVID-19 were provided by collaborators in the United States, Italy and Spain. A freely available public database, intended as a resource for researchers studying the immune response to SARS-CoV-2, is where the repertoires were released. Where available, HLA class I and class II types were taken from metadata supplied by the sample provider and were not determined by assay-based typing. A de-identified subject ID, COVID-19 status, age in years and sex were almost always included in the sample metadata. The dataset comprised deeply sampled blood TCRbeta repertoires from subjects exposed to, actively infected with, or recovered from COVID-19. The samples were drawn from two sources: the first 160 participants of the ongoing ImmuneRACE study, and over 950 subjects contributed by 6 global collaborators. The prospective study material was composed of cDNA or gDNA derived from T cells, B-cell-depleted T cells, or PBMCs.

TCRbeta CDR3 regions were amplified from genomic DNA by means of the immunoSEQ Assay, a bias-controlled multiplex PCR. The source study handled its data this way. The number of nucleated cells in each sample was estimated by amplification of reference gene primers within the assay. Sequence reads were collapsed and filtered to measure the absolute abundance of every unique TCRbeta CDR3 rearrangement. For each sample, productive Simpson clonality was calculated as the square root of Simpson's diversity index over productive rearrangements. This is the immuneACCESS table as TCRdb keeps it, with only in-frame sequences that have V and J called. A part of the clones is gone; compared with another copy, unresolved V genes explain less than half, and the rest is unexplained. V, J and clone size are taken as reported in that table, and D and trimming were inferred from the DNA itself. Counted in this sample were 200,000 to 300,000 clones; 80% to 90% of them appeared once. The biggest ten clones account for under 10% of the sample.

In the prospective study, participants were 18 to 89 years old, resided in fewer than 25 geographic areas of the United States, and were enrolled through a virtual design. To assign participants to cohorts, the prospective study relied on clinical history that participants themselves reported in a screening survey and a study questionnaire. For ImmuneRACE Cohort 3, a participant was defined as recovered based on two consecutive negative NP/OP PCR tests, clearance by a healthcare professional, or resolution of symptoms. In the prospective study, mobile phlebotomists collected whole blood, serum and a nasopharyngeal or oropharyngeal swab from each participant. Additional blood draws and questionnaires over an approximately two-month period could optionally be provided by prospective study participants. Prospective study blood samples were shipped either frozen or at room temperature before DNA extraction.

At the junction V is shortened by 0 bases and J by 1 base; bases outside the gene matches: 4. From cysteine to phenylalanine, the CDR3 is 17 amino acids long. Only CDR3 DNA is held: 51 bases, read in frame from base 1. The germline V gene specifies SGHTS as CDR1 and YDEGEE as CDR2. About this clone: Its specific antigen is unknown. Base quality data are lacking; no much larger clone is found one base away.

Study-wide findings and limitations: The quantity of clinical and demographic metadata differed by source and by participant and was supplied without curation.

The rearranged chain carries TRBV5-8 and TRBJ2-5; 12 of the junction bases match TRBD2. This clonotype was sampled from a man aged 35 to 55 who had recovered from COVID-19. Material: PBMCs or T cells enriched from blood (not recorded which). At the DNA level, the sequence is TGTGCCAGCAGCTTGGTTCTAGCGGGAGGGGTCCAAGAGACCCAGTACTTC. Protein translation: CASSLVLAGGVQETQYF. Beyond the CDR3, the reference TRBV5-8 and TRBJ2-5 genes provide the residues; the full variable domain reads: EAGVTQSPTHLIKTRGQQATLRCSPISGHTSVYWYQQALGLGLQFLLWYDEGEERNRGNFPPRFSGRQFPNYSSELNVNALELEDSALYLCASSLVLAGGVQETQYFGPGTRLLVL.